Following are 26 T cell receptor beta chains from one sample sequenced in a study of T cells in localized non-small cell lung cancer. Repertoires were generated with immunoSEQ multiplex PCR, while TCRdb's copy carries only in-frame clones and drops some. Among over 50,000 clones listed, 90% were seen once. Source: peripheral blood, taken before any cancer treatment. These receptor sequences come from a woman aged 40-70 years with stage I lung adenocarcinoma.

This sequence joins TRBV5-1 and TRBJ2-7; 12 bases match TRBD1. The V and J ends lost 4 bases and 1 base, in that order; junction bases with no gene match: 3. Germline V lookup: CDR1 SGHRS, CDR2 YFSETQ. The CDR3 runs 15 residues. The CDR3 is CASSPGQGASYEQYF. The CDR3 DNA follows: TGCGCCAGCAGCCCGGGACAGGGGGCTTCCTACGAGCAGTACTTC. The entire variable domain, with the rest obtained from reference TRBV5-1 and TRBJ2-7, is as follows: KAGVTQTPRYLIKTRGQQVTLSCSPISGHRSVSWYQQTPGQGLQFLFEYFSETQRNKGNFPGRFSGRQFSNSRSEMNVSTLELGDSALYLCASSPGQGASYEQYFGPGTRLTVT.

The gene calls are TRBV9 and TRBJ2-2; 9 positions match TRBD2. Germline CDR1 and CDR2: SGDLS and YYNGEE. The CDR3 is 15 amino acids. V gave up 4 bases and J gave up 8 bases; unmatched junction bases: 9. The CDR3 DNA reads as TGTGCCAGCAGCCTTTTAGCGGGAGTAGGTGGGGAGCTGTTTTTT. It translates to CASSLLAGVGGELFF.

The V call is TRBV20-1, the J call TRBJ1-4, with a weak D call TRBD1 (6 bases). The CDR3 sequence is 11 residues long. V lost 7 bases to trimming and J lost 8 bases, with 11 bases between them. Germline lookup yields CDR1 DFQATT and CDR2 SNEGSKA (reference sequence). The CDR3 DNA sequence: TGCAGTGGACAGGCAGGGGAAAAACTGTTTTTT. This gives the protein CSGQAGEKLFF.

The chain combines TRBV19 with TRBJ1-5; unclear D gene. The V gene's germline CDR1 is LNHDA and CDR2 SQIVND (reference sequence). The length of the CDR3 is 12 residues. Trimming removed 2 bases at V and 9 bases at J, with 8 bases between. Written as DNA, the CDR3 is TGTGCCAGTAGTATACTGGAAGGGCCCCAGCATTTT. This sequence encodes CASSILEGPQHF.

This chain joins TRBV5-4 and TRBJ2-5; possible D gene TRBD2, 5 bases. The CDR3 runs to 13 residues. In germline, CDR1 is SGHNT, CDR2 YYREEE (reference sequence). Trimming left V 0 bases short and J 4 bases short, with 7 bases between. CDR3 region: CASSLVSGETQYF. In DNA, the CDR3 is TGTGCCAGCAGCTTGGTCAGCGGAGAGACCCAGTACTTC. The variable domain in full, completed from reference TRBV5-4 and TRBJ2-5, reads ETGVTQSPTHLIKTRGQQVTLRCSSQSGHNTVSWYQQALGQGPQFIFQYYREEENGRGNFPPRFSGLQFPNYSSELNVNALELDDSALYLCASSLVSGETQYFGPGTRLLVL.

V gene TRBV5-4 combines with J gene TRBJ1-6; D remains unclear. The V gene's germline CDR1 is SGHNT and CDR2 YYREEE (reference sequence). Trimming took 6 bases from V and 10 from J, leaving 17 bases between them. The CDR3 consists of 14 residues. CDR3 sequence (DNA): TGTGCCAGCAACATTGCGGGTGGTGGATCACCCCTCCACTTT. It encodes CASNIAGGGSPLHF.

The rearrangement uses TRBV30 and TRBJ1-2, with a tentative D call TRBD1 (6 bases). V was clipped by 1 base and J by 4 bases, with 10 bases between them. Germline V lookup: CDR1 GTSNPN, CDR2 SVGIG (reference sequence). This CDR3 has 13 amino acids. The CDR3 sequence: CAWSAQTGYGYTF. For the CDR3, the DNA is TGTGCCTGGAGTGCCCAGACAGGCTATGGCTACACCTTC.

The chain has TRBV7-9 and TRBJ2-7, with TRBD2 identical over 11 bases. The CDR3 loop spans 14 amino acids. Germline assignment: CDR1 SEHNR and CDR2 FQNEAQ (reference sequence). CDR3 DNA: TGTGCCAGCAGCCTTTTAGCGGGAGGGCCTCAAGAACTAGTC. Residues: CASSLLAGGPQELV.

The V gene is TRBV27, the J gene TRBJ2-1; TRBD2 aligns across 8 bases. The CDR3 has 18 amino acids. Trimming took 2 bases from V and 8 from J; bases not matched to a gene: 17. The germline CDR1 and CDR2 sequences are MNHEY and SMNVEV (reference sequence). The CDR3 coding sequence is TGTGCCAGCAGTTTAAAGGGTAGCGGGATGGTTTCTGGCTATGAGCAGTTCTTC. This gives the protein CASSLKGSGMVSGYEQFF.

V is TRBV19 and J is TRBJ2-7, with 8 bases identical to TRBD1. Trimming took 6 bases from V and 2 from J; bases not matched to a gene: 3. CDR3 length: 13 residues. In germline, CDR1 is LNHDA, CDR2 SQIVND (reference sequence). CDR3 region: CASSRTGTYEQYF. CDR3 nucleotide sequence: TGTGCCAGTAGCCGGACAGGGACCTACGAGCAGTACTTC.

This chain uses TRBV6-1 with TRBJ2-1; TRBD2 matches 9 bases. Per the germline V gene, CDR1 is MNHNS and CDR2 is SASEGT. The CDR3 totals 15 residues. Trimming cost V 1 base and J 5 bases; bases outside gene matches: 3. CDR3 nucleotides: TGTGCCAGCAGTGAAGTAGCGGGAGCCCACAATGAGCAGTTCTTC. It is translated as CASSEVAGAHNEQFF.

The CDR3, as DNA: TGTGCCAGCTCACCTATGACAGGGAGGGAGCTGTTTTTT. This sequence encodes CASSPMTGRELFF. The J gene is TRBJ2-2, the V gene TRBV18; 7 nucleotides match TRBD1. Germline V gene data show CDR1 as KGHSH and CDR2 as LQKENI. V shed 3 bases and J 9 bases; nucleotides not matched to a gene: 4. This CDR3 is built from 13 residues.

The gene calls are TRBV5-6 and TRBJ1-4; 11 nucleotides agree with TRBD1. The CDR3 contains 15 residues. The germline V gene encodes CDR1 SGHDT and CDR2 YYEEEE. Germline trimming cut 4 bases from V and 8 bases from J; bases unmatched to any gene: 7. The CDR3 is CASSAGQGATEKLFF. The CDR3 DNA is TGTGCCAGCAGCGCCGGACAGGGGGCAACCGAAAAACTGTTTTTT.

The J gene is TRBJ1-4, the V gene TRBV7-2; perhaps TRBD1 as D (6 bases). The CDR3 has 16 amino acids. With 1 base removed from V and 0 bases from J, the gap between germline ends came to 9 bases. Germline CDR1 is SGHTA and CDR2 is FQGNSA. The CDR3 region is CASSLGDKATNEKLFF. The CDR3 nucleotides read TGTGCCAGCAGCTTAGGGGACAAAGCAACTAATGAAAAACTGTTTTTT.

The genes are TRBV19 and TRBJ2-5; TRBD2 aligns across 12 bases. CDR3 length equals 15 residues. V lost 6 bases, J lost 4 bases, and 6 bases stayed unmatched. Germline V lookup: CDR1 LNHDA, CDR2 SQIVND (reference sequence). CDR3 loop: CASSPTLAGGETQYF. The CDR3 DNA sequence: TGTGCCAGTAGCCCCACACTAGCGGGAGGAGAGACCCAGTACTTC. Full variable domain (remainder filled in from reference TRBV19 and TRBJ2-5): DGGITQSPKYLFRKEGQNVTLSCEQNLNHDAMYWYRQDPGQGLRLIYYSQIVNDFQKGDIAEGYSVSREKKESFPLTVTSAQKNPTAFYLCASSPTLAGGETQYFGPGTRLLVL.

V gene TRBV28 combines with J gene TRBJ2-7; 8 nucleotides match TRBD1. This CDR3 spans 14 amino acids. Germline V lookup: CDR1 MDHEN, CDR2 SYDVKM. Unmatched junction bases numbered 6, after V lost 3 bases and J lost 5 bases. CDR3 in DNA: TGTGCCAGCAGTTTCGCGGACAGGGTTAACGAGCAGTACTTC. Encoded protein: CASSFADRVNEQYF. Based on the CDR3 plus reference TRBV28 and TRBJ2-7, the full variable domain is DVKVTQSSRYLVKRTGEKVFLECVQDMDHENMFWYRQDPGLGLRLIYFSYDVKMKEKGDIPEGYSVSREKKERFSLILESASTNQTSMYLCASSFADRVNEQYFGPGTRLTVT.

The CDR3 protein is CASSQDFVPGEQYF. DNA of the CDR3: TGCGCCAGCAGCCAAGATTTTGTCCCCGGAGAGCAGTACTTC. The rearrangement joins TRBV4-1 to TRBJ2-7; D unclear. This CDR3 is 14 amino acids long. CDR1 is MGHRA and CDR2 is YSYEKL in the germline V gene. Between the trimmed V and J ends, which lost 0 bases and 7 bases, there was a span of 13 bases.

The J gene is TRBJ1-4, the V gene TRBV29-1; TRBD1 is a possible D gene (5 bases). The CDR3 is 13 residues long. CDR1 is SQVTM, CDR2 ANQGSEA, per germline. The ends were cut back, 7 bases at V and 7 bases at J, with 16 bases in the middle. CDR3 amino acids: CSAKPPGGEKLFF. CDR3 bases: TGCAGCGCTAAACCCCCCGGGGGTGAAAAACTGTTTTTT.

The CDR3: CASSEVRDHEQYF. In DNA, the CDR3 is TGTGCCAGCAGCGAAGTGCGGGACCACGAGCAGTACTTC. The chain couples TRBV14 to TRBJ2-7; perhaps TRBD2 as D (6 bases). Germline V lookup: CDR1 SGHDN, CDR2 FVKESK. The CDR3 has 13 amino acids. V lost 5 bases and J 5 bases, leaving 13 bases between the germline ends.

The V call is TRBV7-9, the J call TRBJ2-1, with D perhaps being TRBD1 or TRBD2 (5 bases each). Trimming took 2 bases from V and 0 from J, leaving 14 bases between them. Germline-derived CDR1 and CDR2 are SEHNR and FQNEAQ (reference sequence). The CDR3 sequence is 17 residues long. The CDR3, as DNA: TGTGCCAGCAGCTTAAGACCTGCAGGGAGCTCCTACAATGAGCAGTTCTTC. It translates to CASSLRPAGSSYNEQFF. Filled out from reference TRBV7-9 and TRBJ2-1, the complete variable domain reads DTGVSQNPRHKITKRGQNVTFRCDPISEHNRLYWYRQTLGQGPEFLTYFQNEAQLEKSRLLSDRFSAERPKGSFSTLEIQRTEQGDSAMYLCASSLRPAGSSYNEQFFGPGTRLTVL.

This clone was counted a few times. The chain couples TRBV5-4 to TRBJ1-1; 7 bases agree with TRBD1. The CDR3 is 14 residues long. Trimming took 7 bases from V and 7 from J; bases not matched to a gene: 13. Per the germline V gene, CDR1 is SGHNT and CDR2 is YYREEE (reference sequence). The CDR3: CASSYSDRVGEAFF. Written as DNA, the CDR3 is TGTGCCAGCTCTTACTCCGACAGGGTTGGTGAAGCTTTCTTT.

The chain has TRBV13 and TRBJ2-3; TRBD2 might be the D (5 bases). CDR3 size: 15 residues. Germline V gene data show CDR1 as PRHDT and CDR2 as FYEKMQ (reference sequence). V lost 4 bases and J lost 1, with 12 bases in between. CDR3 sequence: CASSYGLLGTDTQYF. As DNA, the CDR3 is TGTGCCAGCAGCTACGGACTGCTCGGCACAGATACGCAGTATTTT.

This rearrangement joins TRBV27 to TRBJ2-4; D is unresolved. Germline CDR1 reads MNHEY; CDR2 reads SMNVEV (reference sequence). V lost 6 bases and J 0 bases, leaving 12 bases between the germline ends. CDR3 length: 15 residues. This chain's CDR3 is CASSGVGSAKNIQYF. In DNA, the CDR3 is TGTGCCAGCAGCGGCGTGGGATCAGCCAAAAACATTCAGTACTTC.

The chain employs TRBV30 and TRBJ2-2; D is uncertain. Per the germline V gene, CDR1 is GTSNPN and CDR2 is SVGIG (reference sequence). There are 13 residues in the CDR3. The V end was cut by 3 bases, the J end by 3 bases, with 8 bases between. CDR3 in amino acids: CAWRYSDTGELFF. CDR3 nucleotide sequence: TGTGCCTGGAGGTACTCCGACACCGGGGAGCTGTTTTTT.

The rearrangement joins TRBV7-2 to TRBJ2-3; TRBD2 agrees at 9 bases. The CDR3 sequence is 17 residues long. The germline CDR1 and CDR2 sequences are SGHTA and FQGNSA. V shed 2 bases and J 3 bases; nucleotides not matched to a gene: 9. CDR3: CASSLKSSGGRTDTQYF. The CDR3 region has the DNA TGTGCCAGCAGCTTAAAGAGCAGCGGGGGGCGGACAGATACGCAGTATTTT.

There are a few counts of this clone. CDR3 region: CASSMWSDSNQPQHF. DNA for the CDR3: TGTGCCAGCAGTATGTGGTCCGATAGCAATCAGCCCCAGCATTTT. The chain is built from TRBV4-2 and TRBJ1-5; D call uncertain. V lost 6 bases, J lost 0 bases, and 12 bases lay in between. Germline V gene sequence: CDR1 LGHNA, CDR2 YNFKEQ. The CDR3 extends over 15 amino acids.